This TCR beta chain was found in a study of T-cell reconstitution after alpha-beta-depleted transplantation in children (dated by TCRdb to 2016 to 2018). General notes on the study: Using TCR repertoire profiling, the study quantitatively followed how T-cell immune reconstitution unfolded in children after TCRalphabeta/CD19-depleted allogeneic hematopoietic cell transplantation. General findings and caveats noted by the study authors: The apparently early recovery of alphabetaT-cell counts about two months after transplant reportedly depended on only several hundred rapidly expanded clones that came from non-depleted graft cells. The frequencies of hyperexpanded clones fell over the following months, and after one year, T-cell counts and TCRbeta diversity were mostly attributed to newly produced T cells. In some patients, the high TCRbeta diversity seen at day 60 was put down to recipient T cells and intrathymic progenitors that had survived conditioning.

Library creation used PCR. The instrument given in TCRdb is Illumina HiSeq 2500. To normalize quantification of the TCRbeta repertoire, the TCR libraries were built with molecular barcoding that relied on unique molecular identifiers. TCRdb reanalyzed the raw reads on its own, using fastp at Q25 for trimming and MiXCR for clone calling, and kept in-frame beta chains. A single entry per CDR3 protein holds the most common genes and DNA from its merged rows. Within this sample are more than 200,000 distinct CDR3 sequences, with roughly a quarter of them counted one time only. In total, the top ten clones hold around 4.8% of the sample. Concerning this clonotype: The antigen it binds to is not known. No per-base quality is available; no much larger clone lies one base away.

Inclusive of the bounding cysteine and phenylalanine, the CDR3 is 12 residues long. Only the CDR3 region is kept as DNA, spanning 36 bases read in frame from base 1. CDR1 and CDR2, per the germline V gene, are SQVTM and ANQGSEA. V lost 5 bases and J lost 2 bases; the stretch between them is 9 bases long. The sample's treatment or condition label, in plain terms: allogeneic hematopoietic cell transplantation with graft depleted of TCRalphabeta T cells and CD19 B cells. The transplant recipients were children given TCRalphabeta/CD19-depleted allogeneic hematopoietic cell grafts. The sample here was PBMCs, mostly from graft donor cells, taken 360 days after TCRalphabeta/CD19-depleted stem cell transplant. This chain joins TRBV29-1 to TRBJ2-5; TRBD1 could be the D gene, as 6 bases match. The sequence was obtained from a female patient aged 2-9 years who had a stem cell transplant for congenital amegakaryocytic thrombocytopenia, so the T cells may come from the graft donor. The sequence in DNA is TGCAGCGTTTGGACAGCTCAAGAGACCCAGTACTTC. This is translated as CSVWTAQETQYF.